The entry that follows covers one T cell receptor (beta chain) sequence. Its antigen remains unknown. The data derive from a study of PD-1 blockade in classical Hodgkin lymphoma. Study findings and constraints: Partial responders and progressors had significantly lower baseline TCR diversity. By C4D1, diversity of CD4+ TCRs had risen significantly, whereas that of CD8+ TCRs had not. Baseline TCR diversity was reportedly lower in newly diagnosed patients than healthy donors.

V shed 5 bases and J shed 3 bases, with 13 bases lying between them. Germline V gene data show CDR1 as GTSNPN and CDR2 as SVGIG (reference sequence). The CDR3 totals 13 residues. Indicated time point: cycle 4 day 1 (C4D1), after less than seven weeks of nivolumab. Brentuximab vedotin exposure varied among the patients, all of whom had relapsed after autologous stem cell transplantation. Clones were sequenced by immunoSEQ multiplex PCR, and TCRdb holds only the in-frame ones, with some missing. Of 35,000 to 50,000 clones in the sample, around 69% are singletons; the top ten hold approximately 2.5%. This rearrangement joins TRBV30 to TRBJ1-2, with D possibly matching TRBD1 (6 bases). The input for sequencing was peripheral blood mononuclear cells (PBMCs), taken before the fourth cycle of nivolumab. This receptor was identified in a human donor with classical Hodgkin lymphoma. CDR3 coding DNA: TGTGCCTGGTCGGACAGTGAGGACTATGGCTACACCTTC. Its protein is CAWSDSEDYGYTF.